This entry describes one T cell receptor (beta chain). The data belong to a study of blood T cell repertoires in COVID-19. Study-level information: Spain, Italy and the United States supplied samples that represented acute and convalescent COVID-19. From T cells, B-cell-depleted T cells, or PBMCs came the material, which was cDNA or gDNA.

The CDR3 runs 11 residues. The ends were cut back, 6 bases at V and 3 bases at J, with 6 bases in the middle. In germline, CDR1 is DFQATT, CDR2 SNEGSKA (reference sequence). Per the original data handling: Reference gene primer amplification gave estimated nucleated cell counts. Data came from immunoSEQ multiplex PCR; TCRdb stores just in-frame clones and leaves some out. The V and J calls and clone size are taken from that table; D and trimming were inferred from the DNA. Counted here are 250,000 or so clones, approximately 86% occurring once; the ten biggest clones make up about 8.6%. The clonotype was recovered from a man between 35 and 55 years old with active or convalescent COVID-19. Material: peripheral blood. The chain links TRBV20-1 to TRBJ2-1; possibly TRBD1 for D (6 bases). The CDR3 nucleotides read TGCAGTGCCAGGGGCTACAATGAGCAGTTCTTC. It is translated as CSARGYNEQFF.